This TCR beta chain was obtained from a study of vaccination effects on CD4 cells after COVID-19. Whole-study results and caveats: Convalescent patients numbered few in the study; early post-infection timepoints were missing entirely.

About this clone: The antigen remains undetermined. At one boundary the junction diverges from the germline segment, which might be a read error.

Repertoires were generated with immunoSEQ multiplex PCR, while TCRdb's copy carries only in-frame clones and drops some. The table has roughly 76,000 clones, around 74% seen once. Germline CDR1 SGHNT, CDR2 YYREEE (reference sequence). This CDR3 has 12 residues. Antigen-specific CD4+ T cells expanded by the ViraFEST assay with viral peptide pools were then sequenced. The authors isolated CD4+ T cells after more than eight days of culture. The source material was CD4+ T cells from PBMCs cultured with HCoV-229E spike peptides, sampled before COVID-19 vaccination. The V and J genes are TRBV5-4 and TRBJ2-5, with a weak D call TRBD1 (6 bases). The receptor comes from a human donor who received a COVID-19 vaccine. This CDR3 reads CASSLSTGLNDF. CDR3 sequence (DNA): TGTGCCAGCAGCCTCTCAACAGGGCTAAATGACTTC.